This TCR beta chain was sequenced during a study of cytomegalovirus exposure and HLA in healthy donors. PCR used 60 Vbeta primers and 13 Jbeta primers. Produced via immunoSEQ multiplex PCR; TCRdb's table is partial and in-frame only. The sample yields around 170,000 clones, over 70% seen once. This clone was found once. Its antigen is not identified. Study results and limitations: In a later analysis, V- and J-gene trimming of beta chains associated with a DCLRE1C missense variant, replicated independently. Most CMV-associated TCR beta chains were later found to appear HLA-restricted. Later findings reportedly placed an Asian-associated ancestry cluster below the approximately 620-donor mean for N-insertions.

The CDR3 runs 15 residues. Germline CDR1 and CDR2: WSHSY and SAAADI. The junction had 8 bases not matched to a gene; V was cut back by 5 bases and J by 7 bases. Sequencing used PBMCs. The rearrangement joins TRBV10-2 to TRBJ2-1; TRBD2 matches 10 bases. The clonotype comes from a woman between 40 and 55 years old in good health and CMV-seropositive. The CDR3 DNA is TGCGCCAGCAGTATCAGCGGGGGGGCCGGGAATGAGCAGTTCTTC. Its protein is CASSISGGAGNEQFF.